These 19 T cell receptor beta chains were all obtained from the same sample, sequenced in a study of shared clonotypes between healthy human individuals. Produced via immunoSEQ multiplex PCR; TCRdb's table is partial and in-frame only. The data contain 550,000 to 650,000 clones, 96% of them singletons. Naive-designated CD8 cells lacked CD45RO, were positively enriched for CCR7, and omitted terminally differentiated effector memory CD45RA+ cells. Sequenced: naive CD8+ T cells sorted from blood. Receptors originate from a young woman in good health.

About this clone: The sample has other DNA sequences that encode this CDR3 too. The rearrangement links TRBV7-9 to TRBJ2-7, with D perhaps given as TRBD1 or TRBD2 (5 bases each). CDR3 length: 13 residues. Germline CDR1 is SEHNR and CDR2 is FQNEAQ (reference sequence). The ends were cut back, 0 bases at V and 4 bases at J, with 7 bases in the middle. DNA for the CDR3: TGTGCCAGCAGCTTAGCGGGGGATTACGAGCAGTACTTC. This encodes CASSLAGDYEQYF.

The J gene is TRBJ2-1, the V gene TRBV2, with 8 bases aligning to TRBD2. Germline loops: CDR1 SNHLY, CDR2 FYNNEI. The length of the CDR3 is 13 residues. V lost 11 bases and J lost 5; bases outside the gene matches: 8. CDR3 in amino acids: CAAPGGIHNEQFF. The CDR3 DNA reads TGTGCCGCCCCGGGAGGGATCCACAATGAGCAGTTCTTC.

Note on this clone: Other DNA sequences within the sample encode an identical CDR3. The gene calls are TRBV5-4 and TRBJ2-2; TRBD1 aligns across 10 bases. Germline V gene data show CDR1 as SGHNT and CDR2 as YYREEE (reference sequence). Trimming removed 0 bases from V and 5 bases from J; junction bases left unmatched: 1. CDR3 length: 15 amino acids. The CDR3 sequence is CASSLGTGGTGELFF. CDR3 in DNA: TGTGCCAGCAGCTTGGGGACAGGGGGTACCGGGGAGCTGTTTTTT.

The genes are TRBV10-3 and TRBJ2-3, with D uncertain. The ends were cut back, 7 bases at V and 2 bases at J, with 10 bases in the middle. CDR1 and CDR2 from the germline V gene are ENHRY and SYGVKD. This CDR3 is 13 amino acids long. CDR3 DNA sequence: TGTGCCATCAAGGGCGAAGACACAGATACGCAGTATTTT. This gives the protein CAIKGEDTDTQYF.

The J gene is TRBJ1-1, the V gene TRBV6-1, with D unclear. This CDR3 is 15 amino acids long. Germline V gene sequence: CDR1 MNHNS, CDR2 SASEGT. Trimming pared 2 bases from V and 1 base from J, leaving 11 bases between. CDR3 sequence: CASSEIPSGNTEAFF. For the CDR3, the DNA is TGTGCCAGCAGTGAAATCCCTTCTGGGAACACTGAAGCTTTCTTT.

The chain has TRBV28 and TRBJ2-7; 15 bases are a match to TRBD2. With 5 bases clipped from V and 6 bases from J, the junction kept 8 bases outside the gene matches. Germline V gene lookup returns CDR1 MDHEN and CDR2 SYDVKM. This CDR3 spans 16 amino acids. The CDR3 nucleotides read TGTGCCAGCAGTCCTCGGACTAGCGGGAGGGCCCGCGAGCAGTACTTC. This codes for CASSPRTSGRAREQYF.

The V gene is TRBV10-3, the J gene TRBJ2-7; weak D call: TRBD1 (5 bases). Germline V gives CDR1 ENHRY, CDR2 SYGVKD. This CDR3 contains 14 residues. V lost 0 bases and J 3 bases, leaving 9 bases between the germline ends. CDR3 protein: CAISESPDSYEQYF. In DNA, the CDR3 is TGTGCCATCAGTGAGTCCCCCGACAGCTACGAGCAGTACTTC.

The sample holds one count of this clone. The chain carries TRBV2 and TRBJ2-6; D unclear. Trimming cost V 3 bases and J 0 bases, with 6 bases left between them. There are 15 residues in the CDR3. The germline CDR1 and CDR2 sequences are SNHLY and FYNNEI. The CDR3 coding sequence is TGTGCCAGCAGTGACAGGAACTCTGGGGCCAACGTCCTGACTTTC. Its translation: CASSDRNSGANVLTF.

V usage is TRBV2 and J usage is TRBJ1-3; no definite D call. The length of the CDR3 is 12 residues. V lost 3 bases and J lost 5, with 5 bases in between. Germline V CDR1 and CDR2: SNHLY, FYNNEI. Written as DNA, the CDR3 is TGTGCCAGCAGTGACTTAAGAAACACCATATATTTT. It translates to CASSDLRNTIYF.

The rearrangement uses TRBV6-5 and TRBJ2-1, with 8 bases lining up with TRBD1. The germline CDR1 and CDR2 sequences are MNHEY and SVGAGI. Losses at the gene ends were 0 bases for V and 6 bases for J; bases not matched to a gene: 7. There are 16 residues in the CDR3. The CDR3 coding sequence is TGTGCCAGCAGTTACTCGACAGGGGAGGAGCTCAATGAGCAGTTCTTC. It specifies CASSYSTGEELNEQFF.

The V call is TRBV25-1, the J call TRBJ1-4; D remains ambiguous. The CDR3 contains 14 residues. Germline loops: CDR1 MGHDK, CDR2 SYGVNS. Trimming shortened V by 4 bases and J by 5 bases, and 11 bases separated the two germline ends. The CDR3, as DNA: TGTGCCAGCAGTGCCCTGGACGGAAATGAAAAACTGTTTTTT. This gives the protein CASSALDGNEKLFF.

The V call is TRBV6-5, the J call TRBJ2-2; perhaps TRBD2 as D (6 bases). Trimming removed 3 bases at V and 5 bases at J, with 13 bases between. CDR3 length: 15 residues. Germline lookup yields CDR1 MNHEY and CDR2 SVGAGI. Written as DNA, the CDR3 is TGTGCCAGCAGTTATATCGGGGGAGCAACCGGGGAGCTGTTTTTT. Its protein product is CASSYIGGATGELFF.

The chain is built from TRBV27 and TRBJ1-2; perhaps TRBD1 as D (5 bases). Germline V CDR1 and CDR2: MNHEY, SMNVEV (reference sequence). Trimming pared 1 base from V and 1 base from J, leaving 16 bases between. The CDR3 extends over 17 amino acids. This chain's CDR3 is CASSLLLRDGGNYGYTF. Here the CDR3 DNA reads TGTGCCAGCAGTTTATTGCTTCGGGACGGAGGTAACTATGGCTACACCTTC.

The chain uses TRBV10-1 and TRBJ2-7; TRBD1 is a possible D gene (5 bases). The V and J ends lost 7 bases and 6 bases respectively, with 16 bases between them. The CDR3 is 13 residues long. Germline V lookup: CDR1 WNHNN, CDR2 SYGVQD (reference sequence). The CDR3 reads CASIPKGFSEQYF. Here the CDR3 DNA reads TGCGCCAGCATCCCAAAGGGGTTTAGCGAGCAGTACTTC.

The chain uses TRBV5-4 and TRBJ1-2, with unresolved D. The CDR3 has 15 residues. V shed 0 bases and J shed 4 bases, with 13 bases lying between them. Germline V gene sequence: CDR1 SGHNT, CDR2 YYREEE (reference sequence). CDR3 sequence: CASSLGPRSTYGYTF. The CDR3 DNA reads TGTGCCAGCAGCTTGGGGCCACGTTCGACCTATGGCTACACCTTC.

To note about this clone: The same CDR3 can be traced to other DNA sequences in this sample. The V and J genes are TRBV9 and TRBJ2-2, with unresolved D. The germline V gene has CDR1 SGDLS and CDR2 YYNGEE. Deletions cut 5 bases from V and 2 bases from J, with 4 bases between. The CDR3 runs 12 residues. In DNA form, the CDR3 reads TGTGCCAGCAGTGCCAACACCGGGGAGCTGTTTTTT. It codes for CASSANTGELFF.

Points on this clone: This CDR3 is also generated by other DNA sequences in the sample. This chain joins TRBV9 and TRBJ2-1; D not certain. The V gene lost 0 bases and the J gene lost 7 bases, with 5 bases spanning the gap. The CDR3 length is 12 residues. Germline loops: CDR1 SGDLS, CDR2 YYNGEE. The chain's CDR3 is CASSVGVNEQFF. In nucleotides, the CDR3 is TGTGCCAGCAGCGTAGGCGTGAATGAGCAGTTCTTC. Full variable domain (outside the CDR3, taken from reference TRBV9 and TRBJ2-1): DSGVTQTPKHLITATGQRVTLRCSPRSGDLSVYWYQQSLDQGLQFLIQYYNGEERAKGNILERFSAQQFPDLHSELNLSSLELGDSALYFCASSVGVNEQFFGPGTRLTVL.

The chain employs TRBV7-9 and TRBJ2-3, with D perhaps matching TRBD2 (6 bases). The CDR3 contains 15 residues. CDR1 SEHNR and CDR2 FQNEAQ come from the germline V gene (reference sequence). Trimming shortened V by 5 bases and J by 4 bases, and 16 bases separated the two germline ends. CDR3 coding DNA: TGTGCCAGCAGCCCACCGACTAGTAGGGCAGATACGCAGTATTTT. Amino acids: CASSPPTSRADTQYF.

V usage is TRBV4-1 and J usage is TRBJ1-1, with D possibly being TRBD1 (5 bases). Trimming pared 0 bases from V and 1 base from J, leaving 15 bases between. CDR1 is MGHRA and CDR2 is YSYEKL in the germline V gene. CDR3 length: 17 amino acids. The CDR3 spells CASSQDPFAGQNTEAFF. Here the CDR3 DNA reads TGCGCCAGCAGCCAAGATCCATTTGCGGGGCAGAACACTGAAGCTTTCTTT.